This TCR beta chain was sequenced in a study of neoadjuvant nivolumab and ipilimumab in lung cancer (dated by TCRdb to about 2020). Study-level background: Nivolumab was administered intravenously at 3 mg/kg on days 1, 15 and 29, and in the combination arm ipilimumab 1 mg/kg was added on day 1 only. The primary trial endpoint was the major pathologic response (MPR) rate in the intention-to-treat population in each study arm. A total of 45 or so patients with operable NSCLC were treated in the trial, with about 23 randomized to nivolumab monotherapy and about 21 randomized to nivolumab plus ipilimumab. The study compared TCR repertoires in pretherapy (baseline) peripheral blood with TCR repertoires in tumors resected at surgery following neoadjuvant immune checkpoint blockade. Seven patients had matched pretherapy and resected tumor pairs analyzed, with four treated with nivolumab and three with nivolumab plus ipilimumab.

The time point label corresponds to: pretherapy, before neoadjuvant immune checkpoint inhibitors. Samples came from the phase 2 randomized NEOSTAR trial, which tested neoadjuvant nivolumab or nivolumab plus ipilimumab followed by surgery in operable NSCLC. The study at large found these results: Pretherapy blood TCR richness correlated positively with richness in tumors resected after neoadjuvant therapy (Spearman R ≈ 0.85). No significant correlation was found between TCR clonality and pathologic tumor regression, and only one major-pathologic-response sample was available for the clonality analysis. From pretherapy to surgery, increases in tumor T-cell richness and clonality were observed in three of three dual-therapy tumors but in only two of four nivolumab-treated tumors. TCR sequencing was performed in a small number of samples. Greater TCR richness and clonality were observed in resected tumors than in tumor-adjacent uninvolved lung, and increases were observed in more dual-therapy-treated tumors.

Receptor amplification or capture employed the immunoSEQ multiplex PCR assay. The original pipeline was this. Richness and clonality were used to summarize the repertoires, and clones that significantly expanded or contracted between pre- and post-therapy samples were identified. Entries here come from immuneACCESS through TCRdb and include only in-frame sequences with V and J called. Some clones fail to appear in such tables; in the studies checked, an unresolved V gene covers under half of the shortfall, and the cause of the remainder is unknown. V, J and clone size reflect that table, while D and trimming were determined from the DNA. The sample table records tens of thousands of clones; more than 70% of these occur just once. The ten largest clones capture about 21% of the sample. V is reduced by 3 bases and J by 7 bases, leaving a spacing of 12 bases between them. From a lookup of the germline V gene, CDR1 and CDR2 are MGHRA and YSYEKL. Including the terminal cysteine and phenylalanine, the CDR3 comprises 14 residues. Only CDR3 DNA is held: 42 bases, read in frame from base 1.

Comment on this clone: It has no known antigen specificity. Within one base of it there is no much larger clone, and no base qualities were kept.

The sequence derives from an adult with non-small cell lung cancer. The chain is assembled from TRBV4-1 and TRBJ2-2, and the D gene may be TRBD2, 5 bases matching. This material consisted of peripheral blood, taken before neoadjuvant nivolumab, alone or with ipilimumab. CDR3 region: CASSQFGDLGELFF. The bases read TGCGCCAGCAGCCAGTTCGGGGATCTCGGGGAGCTGTTTTTT.